Each of the 30 T cell receptor beta chains below was sequenced from the same sample in a study of blood T cell repertoires in COVID-19. TCRdb's table, derived via immunoSEQ multiplex PCR, lists solely in-frame clones and lacks some. The sample contains roughly 340,000 clones, around 87% of which appear only once. The sample was PBMCs or T cells enriched from blood (not recorded which). All receptors derive from a man aged 35 to 55 in a cohort exposed to, infected with or recovered from COVID-19 (not recorded which).

The chain employs TRBV5-1 and TRBJ2-7; TRBD2 aligns across 15 bases. Germline V gives CDR1 SGHRS, CDR2 YFSETQ. V gave up 7 bases and J gave up 7 bases; unmatched junction bases: 6. This CDR3 is 14 amino acids long. In DNA, the CDR3 is TGCGCCAGCCGTCCGGGACTAGCGGGAGGAGAGCAGTACTTC. Amino acid sequence: CASRPGLAGGEQYF. The full variable domain, rest sourced from reference TRBV5-1 and TRBJ2-7, is KAGVTQTPRYLIKTRGQQVTLSCSPISGHRSVSWYQQTPGQGLQFLFEYFSETQRNKGNFPGRFSGRQFSNSRSEMNVSTLELGDSALYLCASRPGLAGGEQYFGPGTRLTVT.

The chain is built from TRBV6-5 and TRBJ1-3; D not certain. The length of the CDR3 is 16 residues. Germline-derived CDR1 and CDR2 are MNHEY and SVGAGI. V lost 2 bases and J lost 0, with 11 bases in between. CDR3 bases: TGTGCCAGCAGTTACGCGGCAACACCCTCTGGAAACACCATATATTTT. It yields the protein CASSYAATPSGNTIYF.

The chain recombines TRBV5-1 with TRBJ1-1; D is perhaps TRBD1 (5 bases). The germline V and J ends were trimmed by 0 bases and 6 bases, with 18 bases remaining between them. The CDR3 contains 16 residues. Germline values: CDR1 SGHRS, CDR2 YFSETQ. CDR3 protein: CASSLVPGSALSEAFF. As DNA, the CDR3 is TGCGCCAGCAGCTTGGTACCAGGGTCGGCCCTCTCTGAAGCTTTCTTT.

The table lists this clone with a count of one. The chain links TRBV7-9 to TRBJ1-3; D is undetermined. The CDR3 runs to 15 residues. Germline CDR1 reads SEHNR; CDR2 reads FQNEAQ (reference sequence). Deletions cut 1 base from V and 0 bases from J, with 7 bases between. The CDR3 bases are TGTGCCAGCAGCTTAGGCGGGAGCTCTGGAAACACCATATATTTT. Protein product: CASSLGGSSGNTIYF.

In this sample, this clone turned up once. The rearrangement links TRBV12-5 to TRBJ2-1, with D possibly TRBD2 on 5 matching bases. Trimming left V 5 bases short and J 14 bases short, with 22 bases between. The CDR3 has 14 amino acids. Germline lookup yields CDR1 LGHNT and CDR2 FRNRAP. This CDR3 is CASGVYLALREKFF. CDR3 nucleotides: TGTGCTAGTGGTGTCTATTTAGCGCTCCGGGAAAAGTTCTTC.

V is TRBV5-6 and J is TRBJ2-7; no reliable D call. CDR1 is SGHDT and CDR2 is YYEEEE in the germline V gene. The CDR3 runs 13 residues. Trimming cost V 3 bases and J 0 bases, with 7 bases left between them. The DNA of the CDR3 is TGTGCCAGCAGCTCTATAAACTCCTACGAGCAGTACTTC. Residues: CASSSINSYEQYF.

This chain connects TRBV6-4 to TRBJ1-5, with D tentatively TRBD1 (5 bases). CDR3 size: 15 residues. Germline CDR1 reads MRHNA; CDR2 reads SNTAGT. The V end lost 3 bases, the J end lost 0 bases, and 9 bases lay between the germline ends. DNA of the CDR3: TGTGCCAGCAGTGAAAACGGGGGTAGCAATCAGCCCCAGCATTTT. It translates to CASSENGGSNQPQHF.

This clone has only one observation. This rearrangement joins TRBV5-4 to TRBJ2-7; 9 bases are a match to TRBD2. The ends lost 3 bases at V and 4 bases at J; junction bases unmatched: 8. CDR3 length: 15 residues. Germline CDR1 reads SGHNT; CDR2 reads YYREEE (reference sequence). The CDR3 reads CASSYGTSIGYEQYF. Written as DNA, the CDR3 is TGTGCCAGCAGCTACGGGACTAGCATTGGTTACGAGCAGTACTTC.

This clone was seen just once. The genes are TRBV5-4 and TRBJ2-2; 7 bases agree with TRBD1. The CDR3 loop spans 13 amino acids. Germline CDR1 reads SGHNT; CDR2 reads YYREEE (reference sequence). The trim removed 4 bases at V and 5 bases at J, leaving 2 bases unmatched. The CDR3 DNA is TGTGCCAGCAGCGGACAGGATACCGGGGAGCTGTTTTTT. This translates into CASSGQDTGELFF.

This clone came up once. The chain joins TRBV28 to TRBJ2-7, with D unresolved. The CDR3 loop spans 12 amino acids. Germline V lookup: CDR1 MDHEN, CDR2 SYDVKM. V dropped 4 bases and J dropped 0 bases, with 4 bases sitting between them. The CDR3 loop is CASSSYSYEQYF. CDR3 coding DNA: TGTGCCAGCAGTTCCTACTCCTACGAGCAGTACTTC.

J is TRBJ2-5 and V is TRBV18, with 7 bases matching TRBD1. Germline trimming cut 4 bases from V and 4 bases from J; bases unmatched to any gene: 3. The CDR3 extends over 13 amino acids. CDR1 is KGHSH, CDR2 LQKENI, per germline. CDR3 coding DNA: TGTGCCAGCTCACGTCCAGGGGGAGAGACCCAGTACTTC. It specifies CASSRPGGETQYF.

The CDR3 region is CASSNTRAGVTEAFF. DNA of the CDR3: TGTGCCAGCAGCAATACCCGGGCGGGGGTCACTGAAGCTTTCTTT. The genes are TRBV6-5 and TRBJ1-1; tentatively, D is TRBD1 (5 bases). The CDR3 is 15 amino acids. The germline CDR1 and CDR2 sequences are MNHEY and SVGAGI. V was pared by 6 bases and J by 4 bases, with 18 bases between.

This clone has a handful of counts. The rearrangement uses TRBV7-9 and TRBJ2-7, with 8 bases identical to TRBD1. Germline V gene lookup returns CDR1 SEHNR and CDR2 FQNEAQ (reference sequence). The junction had 13 bases not matched to a gene; V was cut back by 0 bases and J by 3 bases. The CDR3 consists of 18 residues. The DNA of the CDR3 is TGTGCCAGCAGCTTAGCGGGGACGAGACAGGGGAGAAACTACGAGCAGTACTTC. It is translated as CASSLAGTRQGRNYEQYF.

This clone has just one count. This rearrangement joins TRBV25-1 to TRBJ2-1, with 11 positions matching TRBD2. Per germline, CDR1 MGHDK and CDR2 SYGVNS. The length of the CDR3 is 17 residues. The J segment lost 4 bases and the V segment lost 4 bases, leaving 9 bases of the junction unmatched. The CDR3 here is CASSGLAGNSLYNEQFF. CDR3 bases: TGTGCCAGCAGTGGACTAGCGGGGAATTCCCTATACAATGAGCAGTTCTTC.

The V and J genes are TRBV6-1 and TRBJ1-2; D unresolved. This CDR3 contains 13 residues. Germline lookup yields CDR1 MNHNS and CDR2 SASEGT. Trimming removed 2 bases at V and 8 bases at J, with 12 bases between. CDR3 bases: TGTGCCAGCAGTGAAACGAGGTCGGAGGGCTACACCTTC. As protein: CASSETRSEGYTF.

V is TRBV5-8 and J is TRBJ1-5; D is possibly TRBD1 (6 bases). V shed 4 bases and J shed 0 bases, with 11 bases lying between them. Germline CDR1 is SGHTS and CDR2 is YDEGEE. The CDR3 consists of 15 residues. The DNA of the CDR3 is TGTGCCAGCAGCCCACAGGGACATAGCAATCAGCCCCAGCATTTT. Protein: CASSPQGHSNQPQHF.

The J gene is TRBJ2-4, the V gene TRBV7-8; 14 bases are shared with TRBD2. The V and J ends lost 1 base and 1 base, in that order; junction bases with no gene match: 6. Germline assignment: CDR1 SGHVS and CDR2 FQNEAQ. This CDR3 spans 19 amino acids. In DNA form, the CDR3 reads TGTGCCAGCAGCTTAGGGCAGACTAGCGGGAGGGCTGCCAAAAACATTCAGTACTTC. It yields the protein CASSLGQTSGRAAKNIQYF.

The J gene is TRBJ1-1, the V gene TRBV10-2, with D perhaps matching TRBD1 (5 bases). Germline CDR1 WSHSY, CDR2 SAAADI. The CDR3 is 11 residues long. V shed 2 bases and J shed 11 bases, with 9 bases lying between them. This CDR3 is CASSEQGGAFF. In DNA, the CDR3 is TGCGCCAGCAGTGAGCAGGGAGGCGCTTTCTTT.

The chain combines TRBV6-2 or TRBV6-3 with TRBJ2-2, with 9 bases that match TRBD1. The CDR3 length is 15 residues. The trim removed 5 bases at V and 5 bases at J, leaving 6 bases unmatched. Germline V CDR1 and CDR2: MNHEY, SVGEGT. The CDR3 sequence: CASSSRDRVTGELFF. The CDR3 nucleotides read TGTGCCAGCAGTAGCCGGGACAGGGTTACCGGGGAGCTGTTTTTT.

The J gene is TRBJ2-7, the V gene TRBV6-5; 10 nucleotides agree with TRBD2. From germline, CDR1 is MNHEY and CDR2 SVGAGI. The CDR3 loop spans 14 amino acids. The trim removed 6 bases at V and 3 bases at J, leaving 5 bases unmatched. This CDR3 is CASRKASGSYEQYF. CDR3 in DNA: TGTGCCAGCAGAAAAGCTAGCGGGAGCTACGAGCAGTACTTC.

The chain employs TRBV7-6 and TRBJ2-5; D gene uncertain. Trimming removed 5 bases at V and 1 base at J, with 5 bases between. The germline gives CDR1 SGHVS, CDR2 FNYEAQ. The CDR3 spans 12 residues. The CDR3 nucleotides read TGTGCCAGCAGCAACTCCCAAGAGACCCAGTACTTC. It is translated as CASSNSQETQYF.

The CDR3 region is CASSLRWTGNSGANVLTF. The CDR3 DNA follows: TGTGCCAGCAGCTTACGTTGGACAGGTAACTCTGGGGCCAACGTCCTGACTTTC. V usage is TRBV7-2 and J usage is TRBJ2-6; the match to TRBD1 covers 7 bases. This CDR3 spans 18 amino acids. Germline-derived CDR1 and CDR2 are SGHTA and FQGNSA. With 2 bases clipped from V and 0 bases from J, the junction kept 7 bases outside the gene matches.

V usage is TRBV6-1 and J usage is TRBJ1-4; D gene unclear. CDR3 size: 15 residues. Germline V gives CDR1 MNHNS, CDR2 SASEGT. Trimming cost V 0 bases and J 7 bases, with 12 bases left between them. The CDR3 spells CASSEAGGRGEKLFF. The CDR3 region has the DNA TGTGCCAGCAGTGAAGCGGGTGGGCGGGGTGAAAAACTGTTTTTT.

This sequence joins TRBV29-1 and TRBJ1-5; no clear D gene. The germline V gene has CDR1 SQVTM and CDR2 ANQGSEA. Trimming pared 7 bases from V and 2 bases from J, leaving 9 bases between. The CDR3 is 12 residues long. As DNA, the CDR3 is TGCAGCGCCCGGGTGGGCAATCAGCCCCAGCATTTT. Residues: CSARVGNQPQHF.

The chain carries TRBV27 and TRBJ1-5; a weak D match, TRBD1 (5 bases). CDR1 and CDR2 from the germline V gene are MNHEY and SMNVEV (reference sequence). The CDR3 extends over 14 amino acids. V lost 7 bases and J 2 bases, leaving 12 bases between the germline ends. DNA for the CDR3: TGTGCCAGCAACGGGGGAGAGGGCAATCAGCCCCAGCATTTT. Translation gives CASNGGEGNQPQHF.

The chain links TRBV28 to TRBJ2-7; a possible D gene is TRBD1 (5 bases). CDR3 length equals 14 residues. CDR1 is MDHEN and CDR2 is SYDVKM in the germline V gene. Trimming pared 3 bases from V and 7 bases from J, leaving 16 bases between. This CDR3 is CASSFDSRVGEQYF. The CDR3 DNA sequence: TGTGCCAGCAGTTTCGACAGTAGGGTAGGGGAGCAGTACTTC.

The chain recombines TRBV28 with TRBJ2-1, with 9 nucleotides matching TRBD2. The germline V gene has CDR1 MDHEN and CDR2 SYDVKM. V gave up 1 base and J gave up 4 bases; unmatched junction bases: 8. The CDR3 totals 17 residues. The CDR3 DNA reads TGTGCCAGCAGTTTATCTTGGAGCGGGAGGATGTACAATGAGCAGTTCTTC. Amino acids: CASSLSWSGRMYNEQFF.

The chain recombines TRBV5-1 with TRBJ2-5, with 7 nucleotides matching TRBD2. CDR3 length: 16 amino acids. The V segment lost 3 bases and the J segment 3 bases; nucleotides outside the gene matches: 11. Per the germline V gene, CDR1 is SGHRS and CDR2 is YFSETQ. The CDR3 sequence: CASSWPAGVREETQYF. The DNA for the CDR3 is TGCGCCAGCAGCTGGCCGGCGGGAGTAAGGGAAGAGACCCAGTACTTC.

The chain carries TRBV9 and TRBJ2-3; D is perhaps TRBD2 (5 bases). The germline V gene encodes CDR1 SGDLS and CDR2 YYNGEE. V shed 3 bases and J shed 2 bases, with 13 bases lying between them. CDR3 length equals 15 residues. DNA of the CDR3: TGTGCCAGCAGCGCGCTAGCCCTAAACACAGATACGCAGTATTTT. Its translation is CASSALALNTDTQYF.

CDR3 sequence (DNA): TGTGCCAGCAGTCTAGGACTCCCCTACAATGAGCAGTTCTTC. Protein sequence: CASSLGLPYNEQFF. The genes are TRBV27 and TRBJ2-1; tentative D call: TRBD2 (5 bases). The length of the CDR3 is 14 residues. Germline CDR1 is MNHEY and CDR2 is SMNVEV (reference sequence). The V gene lost 5 bases and the J gene lost 2 bases, with 10 bases spanning the gap.